The T cell receptor beta chain under discussion was sequenced for a study of T cell responses to AZD1222 COVID-19 vaccine (dated by TCRdb to about 2021). About the study as a whole: TCR sequencing was performed for roughly 250 trial participants, of whom about 200 were given two doses of AZD1222 and about 25 were given two doses of MenACWY control vaccine. Trial participants were enrolled by age into subgroups of 18-55, 56-69 and 70-plus years, and approximately 150, 30 and 60 TCR-sequenced participants, respectively, were included in these subgroups. Points the paper makes about the study in general: Reportedly, close to half of the unique spike-specific TCRs recognized epitopes lying outside the regions that are mutated in the B.1.351 and B.1.1.7 variants. Most participants were white British and females outnumbered males, and the authors suggested that clonal diversity may have been underestimated. Because no day 14 peak-response samples were available, the repertoires could be characterized only after the peak T cell response. The 56-69-year group was small, and its depth increase did not reach significance, likely because of low power. Vaccine-associated CD4 TCRs spanned the whole spike protein, with dominant responses in regions 160-218 and 743-854. A significant rise in spike-specific TCR breadth and depth was observed after two AZD1222 doses relative to day 0 and relative to MenACWY recipients. Conclusions about previously exposed vaccinees are limited because only six or seven AZD1222 recipients were SARS-CoV-2 seropositive at baseline.

Including the terminal cysteine and phenylalanine, the CDR3 comprises 15 residues. The read is trimmed to its CDR3 DNA, 45 bases read in frame from base 1. From V the trimming removes 5 bases and from J it removes 2 bases, while the gene matches leave 4 bases of the junction unaccounted for. CDR1 and CDR2 are read off the germline V gene (reference sequence) as LNHNV and YYDKDF. The time point label, read with the paper, signifies: about 28 days (+/-7) after the second vaccine dose. AZD1222 recipients given second doses at about 4 weeks or at about 12 weeks were pooled, since spike-specific TCR depth and breadth were not found to differ between the two schedules. Vaccinee samples came from UK trials COV001 and COV002, including a single-blind randomized controlled phase 2/3 trial of AZD1222 (ChAdOx1 nCoV-19) in healthy adults. For TCRbeta chain sequencing, PBMC samples from trial participants were taken at day 0 and at day 28 after the second dose.

The CDR3 regions of human TCRbeta chains were analyzed by immunosequencing. Per the original workflow: TCRs in the repertoires were matched against a reference library of SARS-CoV-2-specific TCRs that had been generated with the MIRA antigen-specificity platform. Breadth was defined as the fraction of unique TCRs that were SARS-CoV-2-associated. Depth was defined as the fraction of total T cells that were SARS-CoV-2-associated. Using the MIRA data, each spike-specific TCR was mapped to the spike region that the TCR reacts to and placed in a CD4 or CD8 class. Log10-transformed breadth and depth values were compared by one-way ANOVA with Sidak's multiple comparisons tests. TCRdb holds this immuneACCESS table with in-frame rearrangements only. Some clones are missing; in checked studies, unresolved V genes explain under half, and the rest has no known cause. D and trimming were read from the DNA, whereas the V and J calls and clone size are those reported in that table. This sample has 150,000 or so clones in its table, and 92% of those were observed once. 2.5% to 4% of the sample rests with the top ten.

This clone was recorded a few times. The antigen it recognizes is unknown. No per-base quality is available; no much larger clone lies one base away. The sequencing used peripheral blood, collected 28 days after the second AZD1222 dose. The sequence was collected from an adult who received the AZD1222 COVID-19 vaccine. The rearranged chain carries TRBV15 and TRBJ2-5; 11 bases in the junction line up with TRBD2. The CDR3 protein is CATSPTSGRQETQYF. The DNA sequence is TGTGCCACCAGCCCTACTAGCGGGAGACAAGAGACCCAGTACTTC.